This T cell receptor beta chain derives from a study of T cells after yellow fever vaccination. Turning to the study itself: Preparation of the low-cell-number fractions used SMART-Seq v4 Ultra Low Input.

TCRdb processed the 5' RACE reads anew with MiXCR; each CDR3 protein has one entry. The sample consists of about 430,000 distinct CDR3 sequences, 15% to 20% of them appearing once. The CDR3 is made up of 14 amino acids. The V end lost 5 bases, the J end lost 1 base, and 11 bases lay between the germline ends. Germline CDR1 reads SEHNR; CDR2 reads FQNEAQ (reference sequence). The sample here was PBMCs, taken before the yellow fever booster vaccination. The receptor was derived from a man in his late teens or twenties who received the YFV17D yellow fever vaccine. The chain employs TRBV7-9 and TRBJ2-5; D is ambiguous. CDR3 DNA sequence: TGTGCCAGCAGCCTGATCGGAGTCCAAGAGACCCAGTACTTC. This gives the protein CASSLIGVQETQYF.